Given below is one T cell receptor (beta chain) in context. Its antigen is not known. The junction and the germline gene differ at one end; a read error may be behind it. The data derive from a study of cytomegalovirus exposure and HLA in healthy donors. Regarding the study as a whole: About 87% or about 30% of the time was how often most TCR beta V segments were productive, according to an earlier analysis.

Germline V gene data show CDR1 as SGHRS and CDR2 as YFSETQ. The CDR3 has 16 residues. PCR employed 60 Vbeta and 13 Jbeta primers. The assay was immunoSEQ multiplex PCR, and TCRdb's table has in-frame clones only and misses some. Seen here are 110,000 or so clones, 80% to 85% observed once, and the top ten hold about 2%. The receptor comes from a middle-aged woman in good health and CMV-seronegative. Input material: PBMCs. V and J are TRBV5-1 and TRBJ1-2; D is unclear. The CDR3 is CASSLDVLGPNYSYTF. The CDR3 DNA is TGCGCCAGCAGCTTGGACGTTTTGGGTCCTAACTATAGCTACACCTTC.